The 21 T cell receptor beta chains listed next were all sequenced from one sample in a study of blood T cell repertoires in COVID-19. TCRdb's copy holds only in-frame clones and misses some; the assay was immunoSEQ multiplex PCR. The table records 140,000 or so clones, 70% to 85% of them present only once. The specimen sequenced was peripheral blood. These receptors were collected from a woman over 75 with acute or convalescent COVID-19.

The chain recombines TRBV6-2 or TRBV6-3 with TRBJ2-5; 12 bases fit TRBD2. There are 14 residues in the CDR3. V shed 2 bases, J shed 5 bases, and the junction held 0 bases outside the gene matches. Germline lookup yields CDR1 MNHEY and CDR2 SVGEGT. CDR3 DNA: TGTGCCAGCAGTTACCTAGCGGGGGGGGAGACCCAGTACTTC. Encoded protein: CASSYLAGGETQYF.

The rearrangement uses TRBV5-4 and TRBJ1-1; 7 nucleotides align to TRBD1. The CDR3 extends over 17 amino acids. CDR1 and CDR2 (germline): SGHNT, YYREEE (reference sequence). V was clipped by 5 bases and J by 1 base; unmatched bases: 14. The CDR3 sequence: CASSYKTGARTNTEAFF. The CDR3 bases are TGTGCCAGCAGTTATAAAACAGGGGCACGAACGAACACTGAAGCTTTCTTT.

The CDR3 DNA reads as TGCGCCAGCAGCCAAGTAGTAACAGGGGAGTATGGCTACACCTTC. This codes for CASSQVVTGEYGYTF. The V call is TRBV4-1, the J call TRBJ1-2; the match to TRBD1 covers 7 bases. V lost 1 base and J lost 5; bases outside the gene matches: 7. The CDR3 consists of 15 residues. Germline CDR1 and CDR2: MGHRA and YSYEKL.

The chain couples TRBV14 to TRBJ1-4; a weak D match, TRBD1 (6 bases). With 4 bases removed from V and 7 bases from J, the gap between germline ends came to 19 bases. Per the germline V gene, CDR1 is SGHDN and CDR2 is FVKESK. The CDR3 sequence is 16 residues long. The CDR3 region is CASSPLRPGRGEKLFF. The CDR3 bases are TGTGCCAGCAGCCCCCTTAGGCCAGGCAGGGGTGAAAAACTGTTTTTT.

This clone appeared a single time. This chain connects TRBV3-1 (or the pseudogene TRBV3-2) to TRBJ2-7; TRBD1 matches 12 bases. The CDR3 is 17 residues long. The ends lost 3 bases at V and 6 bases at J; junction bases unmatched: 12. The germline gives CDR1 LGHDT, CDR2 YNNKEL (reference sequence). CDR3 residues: CASSHQRTGTGGSEQYF. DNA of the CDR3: TGTGCCAGCAGCCATCAAAGGACGGGGACAGGGGGCTCCGAGCAGTACTTC.

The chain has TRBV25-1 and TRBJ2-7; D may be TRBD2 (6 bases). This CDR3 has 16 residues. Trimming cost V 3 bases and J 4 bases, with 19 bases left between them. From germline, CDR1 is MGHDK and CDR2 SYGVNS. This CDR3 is CASSETGSPRFYEQYF. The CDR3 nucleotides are TGTGCCAGCAGTGAGACCGGGAGCCCGAGATTTTACGAGCAGTACTTC.

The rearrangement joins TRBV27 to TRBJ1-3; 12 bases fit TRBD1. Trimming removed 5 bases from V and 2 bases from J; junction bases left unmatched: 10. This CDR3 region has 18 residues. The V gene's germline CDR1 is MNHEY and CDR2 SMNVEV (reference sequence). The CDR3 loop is CASSRIRDRGLAGNTIYF. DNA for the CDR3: TGTGCCAGCAGTCGCATCCGGGACAGGGGGCTTGCTGGAAACACCATATATTTT.

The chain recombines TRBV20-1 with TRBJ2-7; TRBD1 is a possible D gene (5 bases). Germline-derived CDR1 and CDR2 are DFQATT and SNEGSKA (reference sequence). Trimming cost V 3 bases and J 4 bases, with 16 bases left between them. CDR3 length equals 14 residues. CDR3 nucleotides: TGCAGTGCTAGTCTCCCCAGGGTACCGTACGAGCAGTACTTC. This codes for CSASLPRVPYEQYF.

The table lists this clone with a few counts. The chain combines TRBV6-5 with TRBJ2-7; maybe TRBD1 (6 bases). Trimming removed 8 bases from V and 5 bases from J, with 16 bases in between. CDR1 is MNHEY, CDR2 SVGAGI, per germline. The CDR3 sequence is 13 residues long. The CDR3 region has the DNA TGTGCCAGCTGGACAGCGAGATCCAACGAGCAGTACTTC. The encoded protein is CASWTARSNEQYF.

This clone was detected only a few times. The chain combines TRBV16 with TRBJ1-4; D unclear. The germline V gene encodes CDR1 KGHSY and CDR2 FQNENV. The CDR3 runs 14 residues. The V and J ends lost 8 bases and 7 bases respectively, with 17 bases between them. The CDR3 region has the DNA TGTGCCAGCGGAATCGACCCGAGGGCTGAAAAACTGTTTTTT. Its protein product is CASGIDPRAEKLFF.

This CDR3 reads CATKPQQGTPGVGEKLFF. The CDR3, as DNA: TGTGCCACTAAACCGCAACAGGGAACACCAGGAGTCGGTGAAAAACTGTTTTTT. This chain connects TRBV19 to TRBJ1-4; TRBD1 is a possible D gene (6 bases). The germline V gene encodes CDR1 LNHDA and CDR2 SQIVND (reference sequence). V was trimmed by 10 bases and J by 7 bases, leaving 31 bases between them. The CDR3 has 18 residues.

The CDR3 DNA reads TGTGCCAGCAGCTCCGGACTTTTCAGCAATCAGCCCCAGCATTTT. Protein product: CASSSGLFSNQPQHF. V and J are TRBV5-6 and TRBJ1-5, with D unresolved. The V and J ends lost 3 bases and 1 base respectively, with 11 bases between them. The CDR3 extends over 15 amino acids. Germline V gives CDR1 SGHDT, CDR2 YYEEEE.

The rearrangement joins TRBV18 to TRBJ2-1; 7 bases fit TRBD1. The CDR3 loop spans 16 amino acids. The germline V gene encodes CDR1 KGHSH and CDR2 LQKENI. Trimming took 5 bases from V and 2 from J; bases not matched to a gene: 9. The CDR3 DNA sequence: TGTGCCAGCTCAGCCGTAGCGCAGGGGGCCTACAATGAGCAGTTCTTC. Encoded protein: CASSAVAQGAYNEQFF.

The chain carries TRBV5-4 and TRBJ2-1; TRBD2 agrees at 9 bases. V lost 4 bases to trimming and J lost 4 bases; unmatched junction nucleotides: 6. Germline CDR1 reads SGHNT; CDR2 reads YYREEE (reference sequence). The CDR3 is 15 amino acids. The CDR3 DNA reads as TGTGCCAGCAGCACCCTAGCGGGGAATTACAATGAGCAGTTCTTC. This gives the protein CASSTLAGNYNEQFF.

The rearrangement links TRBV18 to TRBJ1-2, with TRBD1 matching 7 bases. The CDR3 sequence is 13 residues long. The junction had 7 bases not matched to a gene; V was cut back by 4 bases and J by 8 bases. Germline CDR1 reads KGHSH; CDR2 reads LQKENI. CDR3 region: CASSRGQEEGYTF. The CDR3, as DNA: TGTGCCAGCTCACGAGGACAGGAGGAGGGCTACACCTTC.

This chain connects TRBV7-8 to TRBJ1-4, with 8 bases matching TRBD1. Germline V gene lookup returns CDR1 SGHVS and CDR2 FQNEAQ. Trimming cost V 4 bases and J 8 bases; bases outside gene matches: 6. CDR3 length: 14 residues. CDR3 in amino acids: CASSSGTGHEKLFF. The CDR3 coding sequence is TGTGCCAGCAGCTCCGGGACAGGACACGAAAAACTGTTTTTT.

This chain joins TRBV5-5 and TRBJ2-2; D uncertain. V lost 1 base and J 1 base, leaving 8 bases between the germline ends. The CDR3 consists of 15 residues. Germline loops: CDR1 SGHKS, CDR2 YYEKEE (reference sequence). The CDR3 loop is CASSLITKNTGELFF. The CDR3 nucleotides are TGTGCCAGCAGCTTGATCACAAAGAACACCGGGGAGCTGTTTTTT.

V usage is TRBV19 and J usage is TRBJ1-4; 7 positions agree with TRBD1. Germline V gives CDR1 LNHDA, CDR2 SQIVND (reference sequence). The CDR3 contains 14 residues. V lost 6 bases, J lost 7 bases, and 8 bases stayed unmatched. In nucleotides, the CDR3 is TGTGCCAGTAGGAGGACAGGAGGAGGTGAAAAACTGTTTTTT. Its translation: CASRRTGGGEKLFF. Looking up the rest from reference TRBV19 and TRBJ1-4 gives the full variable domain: DGGITQSPKYLFRKEGQNVTLSCEQNLNHDAMYWYRQDPGQGLRLIYYSQIVNDFQKGDIAEGYSVSREKKESFPLTVTSAQKNPTAFYLCASRRTGGGEKLFFGSGTQLSVL.

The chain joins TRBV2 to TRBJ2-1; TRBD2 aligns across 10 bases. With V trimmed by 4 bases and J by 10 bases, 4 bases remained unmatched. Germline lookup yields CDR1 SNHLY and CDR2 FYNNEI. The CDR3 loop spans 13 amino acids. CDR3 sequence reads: CASSVILAGEQFF. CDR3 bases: TGTGCCAGCAGTGTTATACTAGCGGGGGAGCAGTTCTTC.

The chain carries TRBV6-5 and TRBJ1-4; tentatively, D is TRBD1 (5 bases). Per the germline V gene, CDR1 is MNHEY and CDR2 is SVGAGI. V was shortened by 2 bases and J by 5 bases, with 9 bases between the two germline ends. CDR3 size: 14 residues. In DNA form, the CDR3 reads TGTGCCAGCAGTTACGGCAGGGCCAATGAAAAACTGTTTTTT. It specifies CASSYGRANEKLFF.

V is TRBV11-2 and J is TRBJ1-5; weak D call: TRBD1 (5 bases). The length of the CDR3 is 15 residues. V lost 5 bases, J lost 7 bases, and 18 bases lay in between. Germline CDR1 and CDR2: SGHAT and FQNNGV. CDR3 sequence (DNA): TGTGCCAGCAGCCCTCTGGGGCCTATCGGACAGCCCCAGCATTTT. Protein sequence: CASSPLGPIGQPQHF. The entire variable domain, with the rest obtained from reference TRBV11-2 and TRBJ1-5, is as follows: EAGVAQSPRYKIIEKRQSVAFWCNPISGHATLYWYQQILGQGPKLLIQFQNNGVVDDSQLPKDRFSAERLKGVDSTLKIQPAKLEDSAVYLCASSPLGPIGQPQHFGDGTRLSIL.